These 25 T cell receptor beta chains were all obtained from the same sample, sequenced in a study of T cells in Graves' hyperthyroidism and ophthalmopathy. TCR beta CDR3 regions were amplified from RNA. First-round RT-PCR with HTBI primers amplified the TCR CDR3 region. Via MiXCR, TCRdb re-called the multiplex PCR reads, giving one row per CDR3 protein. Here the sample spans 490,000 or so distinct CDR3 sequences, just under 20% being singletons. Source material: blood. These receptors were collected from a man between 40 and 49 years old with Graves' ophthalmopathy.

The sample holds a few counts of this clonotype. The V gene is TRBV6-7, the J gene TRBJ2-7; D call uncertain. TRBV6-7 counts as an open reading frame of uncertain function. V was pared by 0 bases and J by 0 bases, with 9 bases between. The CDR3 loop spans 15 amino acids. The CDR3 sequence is CASSYSGDSSYEQYF. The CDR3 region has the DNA TGTGCCAGCAGTTACTCTGGTGATAGCTCCTACGAGCAGTACTTC.

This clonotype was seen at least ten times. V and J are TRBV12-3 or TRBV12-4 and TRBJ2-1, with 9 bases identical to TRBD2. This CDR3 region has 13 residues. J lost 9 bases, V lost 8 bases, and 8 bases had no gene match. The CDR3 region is CASRQREVAEQFF. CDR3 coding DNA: TGTGCCAGCCGTCAGCGGGAGGTCGCTGAGCAGTTCTTC.

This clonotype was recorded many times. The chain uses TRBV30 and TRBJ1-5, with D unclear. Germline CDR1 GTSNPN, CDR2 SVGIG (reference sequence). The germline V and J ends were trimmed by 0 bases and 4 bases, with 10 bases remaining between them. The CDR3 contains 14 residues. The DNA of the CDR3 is TGTGCCTGGAGTGTCGGGCAGATGAATCAGCCCCAGCATTTT. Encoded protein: CAWSVGQMNQPQHF.

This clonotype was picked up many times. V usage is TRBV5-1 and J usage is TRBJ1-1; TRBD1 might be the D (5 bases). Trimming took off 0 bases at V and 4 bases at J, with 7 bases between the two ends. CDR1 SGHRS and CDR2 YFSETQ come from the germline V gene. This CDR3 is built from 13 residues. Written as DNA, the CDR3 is TGCGCCAGCAGCTTGGACAGGATCACTGAAGCTTTCTTT. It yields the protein CASSLDRITEAFF.

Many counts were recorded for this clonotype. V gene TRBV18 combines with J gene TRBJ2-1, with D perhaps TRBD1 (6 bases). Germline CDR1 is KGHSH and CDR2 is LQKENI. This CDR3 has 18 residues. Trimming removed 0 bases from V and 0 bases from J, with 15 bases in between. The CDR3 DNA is TGTGCCAGCTCACCACCGGGCGTCCCGGACAGCTCCTACAATGAGCAGTTCTTC. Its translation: CASSPPGVPDSSYNEQFF.

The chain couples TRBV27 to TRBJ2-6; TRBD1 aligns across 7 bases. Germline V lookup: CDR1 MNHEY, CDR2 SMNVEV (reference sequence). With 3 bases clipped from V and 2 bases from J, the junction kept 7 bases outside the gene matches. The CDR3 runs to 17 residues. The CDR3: CASSLEGGGTGANVLTF. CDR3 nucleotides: TGTGCCAGCAGTTTGGAAGGGGGCGGAACTGGGGCCAACGTCCTGACTTTC.

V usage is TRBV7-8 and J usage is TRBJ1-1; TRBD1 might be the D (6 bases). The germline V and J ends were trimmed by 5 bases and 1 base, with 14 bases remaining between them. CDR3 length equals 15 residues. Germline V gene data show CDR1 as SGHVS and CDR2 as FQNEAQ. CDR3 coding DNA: TGTGCCAGCAGCGACCCAGGGGTCGGGAACACTGAAGCTTTCTTT. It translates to CASSDPGVGNTEAFF.

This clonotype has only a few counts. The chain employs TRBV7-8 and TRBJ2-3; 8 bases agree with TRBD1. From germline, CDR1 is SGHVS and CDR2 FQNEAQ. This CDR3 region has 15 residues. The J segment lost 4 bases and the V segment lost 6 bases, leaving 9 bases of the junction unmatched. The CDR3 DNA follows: TGTGCCAGCAGACCTGAATTACAGGGGGCAGATACGCAGTATTTT. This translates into CASRPELQGADTQYF.

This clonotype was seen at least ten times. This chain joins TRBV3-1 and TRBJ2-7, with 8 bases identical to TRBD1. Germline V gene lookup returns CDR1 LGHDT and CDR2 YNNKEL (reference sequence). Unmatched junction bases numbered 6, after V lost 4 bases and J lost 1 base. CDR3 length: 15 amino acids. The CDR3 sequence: CASSPGTGRSYEQYF. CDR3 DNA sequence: TGTGCCAGCAGCCCCGGGACAGGACGATCCTACGAGCAGTACTTC.

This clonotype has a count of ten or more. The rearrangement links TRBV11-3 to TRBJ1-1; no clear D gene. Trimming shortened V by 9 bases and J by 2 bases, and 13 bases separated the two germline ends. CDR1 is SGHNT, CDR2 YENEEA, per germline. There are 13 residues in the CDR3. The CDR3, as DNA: TGTGCCAGTCAGCGCCTCCTTAACACTGAAGCTTTCTTT. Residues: CASQRLLNTEAFF.

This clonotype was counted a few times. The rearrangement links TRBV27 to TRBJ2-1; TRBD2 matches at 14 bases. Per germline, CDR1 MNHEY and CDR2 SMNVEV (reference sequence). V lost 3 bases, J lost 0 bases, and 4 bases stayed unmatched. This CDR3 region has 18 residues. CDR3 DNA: TGTGCCAGCAGTTTTTTAGGGACTAGCGGGAGCTCCTACAATGAGCAGTTCTTC. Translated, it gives CASSFLGTSGSSYNEQFF.

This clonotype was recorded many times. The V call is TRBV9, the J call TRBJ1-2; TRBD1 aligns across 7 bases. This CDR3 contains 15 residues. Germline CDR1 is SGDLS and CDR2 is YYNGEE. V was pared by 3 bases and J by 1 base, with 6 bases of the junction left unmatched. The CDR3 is CASSGLDRVNYGYTF. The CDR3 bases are TGTGCCAGCAGCGGCCTCGACAGGGTTAACTATGGCTACACCTTC. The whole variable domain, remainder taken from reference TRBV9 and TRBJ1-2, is DSGVTQTPKHLITATGQRVTLRCSPRSGDLSVYWYQQSLDQGLQFLIQYYNGEERAKGNILERFSAQQFPDLHSELNLSSLELGDSALYFCASSGLDRVNYGYTFGSGTRLTVV.

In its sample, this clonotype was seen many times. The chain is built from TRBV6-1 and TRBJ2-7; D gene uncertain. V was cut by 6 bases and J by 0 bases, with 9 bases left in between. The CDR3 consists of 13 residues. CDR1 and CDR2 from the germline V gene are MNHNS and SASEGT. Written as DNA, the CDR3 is TGTGCCAGCAGAGCCCACCGCTCCTACGAGCAGTACTTC. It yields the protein CASRAHRSYEQYF.

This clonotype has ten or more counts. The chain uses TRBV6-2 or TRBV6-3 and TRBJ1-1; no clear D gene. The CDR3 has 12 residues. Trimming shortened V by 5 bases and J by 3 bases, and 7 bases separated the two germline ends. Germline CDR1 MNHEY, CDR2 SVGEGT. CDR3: CASSTSHTEAFF. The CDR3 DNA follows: TGTGCCAGCAGTACATCGCACACTGAAGCTTTCTTT.

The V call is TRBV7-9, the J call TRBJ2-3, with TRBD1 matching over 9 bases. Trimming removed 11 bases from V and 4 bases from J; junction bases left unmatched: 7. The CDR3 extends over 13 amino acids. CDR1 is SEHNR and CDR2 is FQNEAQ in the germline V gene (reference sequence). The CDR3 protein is CAVRDREPDTQYF. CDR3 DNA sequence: TGTGCCGTCCGGGACAGGGAGCCAGATACGCAGTATTTT.

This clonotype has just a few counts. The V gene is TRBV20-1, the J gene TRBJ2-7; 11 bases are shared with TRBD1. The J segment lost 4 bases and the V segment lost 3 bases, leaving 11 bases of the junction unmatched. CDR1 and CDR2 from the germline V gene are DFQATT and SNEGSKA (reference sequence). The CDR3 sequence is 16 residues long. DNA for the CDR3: TGCAGTGCTAGGTCGGGAGGAGGGACAGGGGGGTACGAGCAGTACTTC. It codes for CSARSGGGTGGYEQYF.

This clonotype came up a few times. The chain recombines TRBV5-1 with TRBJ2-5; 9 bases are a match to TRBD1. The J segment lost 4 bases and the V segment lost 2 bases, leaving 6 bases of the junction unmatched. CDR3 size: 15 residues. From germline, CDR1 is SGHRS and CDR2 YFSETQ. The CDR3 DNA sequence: TGCGCCAGCAGCTTACAGGGGGCGGTAAGAGAGACCCAGTACTTC. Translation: CASSLQGAVRETQYF.

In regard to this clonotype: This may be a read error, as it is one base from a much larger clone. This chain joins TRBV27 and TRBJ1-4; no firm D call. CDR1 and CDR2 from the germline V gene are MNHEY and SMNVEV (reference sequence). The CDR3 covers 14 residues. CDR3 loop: CVSSLGRTNEKLFF. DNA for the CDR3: TGTGTCAGCAGTTTAGGGCGGACTAATGAAAAACTGTTTTTT.

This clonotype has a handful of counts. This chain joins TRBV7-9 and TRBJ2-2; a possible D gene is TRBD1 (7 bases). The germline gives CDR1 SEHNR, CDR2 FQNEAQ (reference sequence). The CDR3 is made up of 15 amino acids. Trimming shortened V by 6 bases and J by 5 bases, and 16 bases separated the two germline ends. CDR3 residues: CASRRTGGPTGELFF. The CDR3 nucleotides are TGTGCCAGCAGAAGGACAGGAGGGCCTACCGGGGAGCTGTTTTTT. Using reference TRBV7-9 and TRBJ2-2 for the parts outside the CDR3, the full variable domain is DTGVSQNPRHKITKRGQNVTFRCDPISEHNRLYWYRQTLGQGPEFLTYFQNEAQLEKSRLLSDRFSAERPKGSFSTLEIQRTEQGDSAMYLCASRRTGGPTGELFFGEGSRLTVL.

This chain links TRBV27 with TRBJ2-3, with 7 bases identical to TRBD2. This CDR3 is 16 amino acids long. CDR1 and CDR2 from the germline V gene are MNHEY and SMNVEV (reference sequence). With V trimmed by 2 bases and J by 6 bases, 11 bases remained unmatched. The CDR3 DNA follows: TGTGCCAGCAGTTTAAGAGCGGGAAGATCTCGGGATACGCAGTATTTT. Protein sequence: CASSLRAGRSRDTQYF.

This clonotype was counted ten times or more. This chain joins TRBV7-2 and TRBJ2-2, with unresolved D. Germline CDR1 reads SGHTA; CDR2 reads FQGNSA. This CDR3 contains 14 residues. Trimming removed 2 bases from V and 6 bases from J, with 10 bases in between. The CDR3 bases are TGTGCCAGCAGCTTAAAGGGTGGGGCCGGGGAGCTGTTTTTT. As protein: CASSLKGGAGELFF.

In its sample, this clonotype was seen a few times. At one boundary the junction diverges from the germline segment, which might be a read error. The CDR3 bases are TGCGCCAGCAGGTTGGGAAGTCCGGGACTAGCGAATGAGCAGTTCTTC. The encoded protein is CASRLGSPGLANEQFF. The chain employs TRBV5-1 and TRBJ2-1; 10 nucleotides align to TRBD2. CDR1 SGHRS and CDR2 YFSETQ come from the germline V gene. The CDR3 is 16 residues long.

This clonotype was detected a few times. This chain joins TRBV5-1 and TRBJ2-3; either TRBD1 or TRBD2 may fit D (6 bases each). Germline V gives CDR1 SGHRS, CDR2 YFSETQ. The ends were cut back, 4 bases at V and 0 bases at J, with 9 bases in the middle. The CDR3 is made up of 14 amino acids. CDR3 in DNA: TGCGCCAGCAGCGGGGGGCGAAGCACAGATACGCAGTATTTT. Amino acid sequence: CASSGGRSTDTQYF.

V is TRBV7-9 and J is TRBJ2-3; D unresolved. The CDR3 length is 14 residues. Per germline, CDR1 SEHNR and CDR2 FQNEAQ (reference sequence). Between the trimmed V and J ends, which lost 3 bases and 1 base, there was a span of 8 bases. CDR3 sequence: CASSFWTGTDTQYF. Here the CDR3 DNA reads TGTGCCAGCAGCTTTTGGACCGGCACAGATACGCAGTATTTT.

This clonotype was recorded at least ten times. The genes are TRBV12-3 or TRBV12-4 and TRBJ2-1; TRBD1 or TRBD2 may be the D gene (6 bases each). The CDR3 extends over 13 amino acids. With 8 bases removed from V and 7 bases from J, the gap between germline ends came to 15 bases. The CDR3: CASALGGLNEQFF. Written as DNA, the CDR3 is TGTGCCAGCGCACTCGGGGGCCTAAATGAGCAGTTCTTC.